This entry lists 15 T cell receptor beta chains sequenced from one sample in a study of T-cell memory formation after mild COVID-19 (dated by TCRdb to about 2021). The library was built by means of 5' RACE. The reads were generated on an Illumina NovaSeq 6000. TCRdb took the public reads, trimmed them with fastp at Q25, ran MiXCR for clone calling and kept in-frame beta chains. Rows merge per CDR3 protein into single entries with the most common DNA and genes. In this sample the table shows 100,000 to 150,000 distinct CDR3 sequences, about 6.5% of which occur a single time. Jointly, the top ten make up under 2.5% of the sample. The sequencing input was PBMCs or a T cell subset sorted from them (not recorded which). The receptors stem from an adult woman who had mild COVID-19 (a few samples of this study predate the infection). The sample titles of this study are shuffled in the database, so cell type and time point are left out; the donor was told from shared clones.

In this sample, this clonotype turned up many times. The chain couples TRBV7-2 to TRBJ2-5, with D uncertain. The CDR3 contains 14 residues. Trimming shortened V by 4 bases and J by 2 bases, and 11 bases separated the two germline ends. The germline V gene has CDR1 SGHTA and CDR2 FQGNSA. CDR3: CASSSTTPQETQYF. DNA for the CDR3: TGTGCCAGCAGCTCCACCACGCCTCAAGAGACCCAGTACTTC.

This clonotype appeared a few times. The chain recombines TRBV30 with TRBJ1-1, with D possibly TRBD1 on 5 matching bases. V was clipped by 7 bases and J by 4 bases, with 16 bases between them. The germline V gene encodes CDR1 GTSNPN and CDR2 SVGIG (reference sequence). The CDR3 consists of 13 residues. Here the CDR3 reads CASSRGGLTEAFF. The CDR3 DNA is TGTGCCTCCTCGAGGGGAGGACTCACTGAAGCTTTCTTT.

This clonotype was seen many times. The V gene is TRBV4-3, the J gene TRBJ2-3; D gene ambiguous. From germline, CDR1 is LGHNA and CDR2 YSLEER. This CDR3 is 16 amino acids long. V dropped 0 bases and J dropped 4 bases, with 14 bases sitting between them. CDR3 region: CASSQEWLVNSDTQYF. The DNA for the CDR3 is TGCGCCAGCAGCCAAGAGTGGCTAGTTAACTCAGATACGCAGTATTTT.

The rearrangement joins TRBV5-4 to TRBJ2-1; D is unresolved. The ends were cut back, 4 bases at V and 10 bases at J, with 15 bases in the middle. Germline CDR1 and CDR2: SGHNT and YYREEE (reference sequence). This CDR3 has 13 amino acids. The CDR3 loop is CASSNPADGEQFF. In DNA form, the CDR3 reads TGTGCCAGCAGCAACCCGGCAGACGGCGAGCAGTTCTTC.

This clonotype came up a few times. The gene calls are TRBV2 and TRBJ1-5, with TRBD1 matching over 7 bases. Germline lookup yields CDR1 SNHLY and CDR2 FYNNEI. J gave up 2 bases and V 5 bases, and 3 bases lay outside the gene matches. The CDR3 contains 14 residues. The CDR3 sequence is CASSYDRGNQPQHF. CDR3 DNA sequence: TGTGCCAGCAGTTATGACAGGGGCAATCAGCCCCAGCATTTT.

This clonotype was observed a handful of times. The chain carries TRBV6-5 and TRBJ2-1, with 9 bases lining up with TRBD2. Unmatched junction bases numbered 7, after V lost 7 bases and J lost 3 bases. This CDR3 is built from 15 residues. Per germline, CDR1 MNHEY and CDR2 SVGAGI. The CDR3 DNA reads as TGTGCCAGCAACTCAGTAGCGGGGGTCTACAATGAGCAGTTCTTC. Amino acid sequence: CASNSVAGVYNEQFF.

In its sample, this clonotype was seen many times. The chain is built from TRBV6-5 and TRBJ1-2, with a weak D call TRBD1 (6 bases). Germline V gene data show CDR1 as MNHEY and CDR2 as SVGAGI. The CDR3 runs 15 residues. V was pared by 5 bases and J by 7 bases, with 20 bases between. The DNA for the CDR3 is TGTGCCAGCAGTCCGAGGACAGACTCCCGAGGTGGCTACACCTTC. This codes for CASSPRTDSRGGYTF.

On this clonotype itself: Being one base from a much bigger clone, this may be a read error. The genes are TRBV9 and TRBJ1-1; no clear D. The CDR3 loop spans 13 amino acids. V lost 0 bases and J 1 base, leaving 4 bases between the germline ends. CDR1 is SGDLS, CDR2 YYNGEE, per germline. CDR3 amino acids: CASSVAPNTEAFF. The CDR3 nucleotides read TGTGCCAGCAGCGTAGCTCCGAACACTGAAGCTTTCTTT.

This clonotype was picked up a small number of times. The rearrangement uses TRBV9 and TRBJ2-4; D not resolved. The germline CDR1 and CDR2 sequences are SGDLS and YYNGEE. The ends were cut back, 7 bases at V and 5 bases at J, with 4 bases in the middle. The CDR3 spans 10 residues. The CDR3 nucleotides read TGTGCCAGCGGGGAAAACATTCAGTACTTC. It is translated as CASGENIQYF. Together with reference TRBV9 and TRBJ2-4, the CDR3 gives the full variable domain: DSGVTQTPKHLITATGQRVTLRCSPRSGDLSVYWYQQSLDQGLQFLIQYYNGEERAKGNILERFSAQQFPDLHSELNLSSLELGDSALYFCASGENIQYFGAGTRLSVL.

This rearrangement joins TRBV5-5 to TRBJ2-7; D unresolved. CDR1 SGHKS and CDR2 YYEKEE come from the germline V gene (reference sequence). This CDR3 contains 16 residues. Trimming took off 1 base at V and 2 bases at J, with 16 bases between the two ends. The CDR3 DNA follows: TGTGCCAGCAGCTTGAGCCCCAGTTCCTCCCCCTACGAGCAGTACTTC. Translating it yields CASSLSPSSSPYEQYF.

V and J are TRBV20-1 and TRBJ2-3; 10 bases map to TRBD2. The CDR3 has 18 amino acids. V trimming: 6 bases; J trimming: 1 base; junction bases outside the gene matches: 16. Germline V gene lookup returns CDR1 DFQATT and CDR2 SNEGSKA (reference sequence). The CDR3 DNA is TGCAGTGCCAGAATTGTCAGCGGGAGGGCCGGGGGCACAGATACGCAGTATTTT. This codes for CSARIVSGRAGGTDTQYF.

This clonotype was seen more than once but under ten times. The rearrangement links TRBV20-1 to TRBJ2-3, with TRBD1 matching 10 bases. The CDR3 consists of 15 residues. Germline V gene data show CDR1 as DFQATT and CDR2 as SNEGSKA (reference sequence). V shed 2 bases and J 2 bases; nucleotides not matched to a gene: 4. The CDR3 sequence is CSARTDRGSTDTQYF. DNA for the CDR3: TGCAGTGCTAGAACGGACAGGGGGTCCACAGATACGCAGTATTTT.

This clonotype was picked up a small number of times. The chain couples TRBV6-5 to TRBJ1-6; D might be TRBD1 (5 bases). Germline V gene lookup returns CDR1 MNHEY and CDR2 SVGAGI. CDR3 length: 16 residues. Trimming cost V 6 bases and J 0 bases, with 12 bases left between them. The CDR3 spells CASSLDIRSYNSPLHF. DNA for the CDR3: TGTGCCAGCAGCCTGGACATCCGCTCCTATAATTCACCCCTCCACTTT.

In this sample, this clonotype turned up many times. The chain recombines TRBV4-2 with TRBJ1-1; D not resolved. CDR3 length: 16 residues. Trimming pared 1 base from V and 4 bases from J, leaving 16 bases between. Germline CDR1 LGHNA, CDR2 YNFKEQ. CDR3 DNA sequence: TGTGCCAGCAGCCAAGTTATCGGTGGACTTCGCACTGAAGCTTTCTTT. This translates into CASSQVIGGLRTEAFF.

V and J are TRBV11-2 and TRBJ1-3; a possible D gene is TRBD1 (6 bases). This CDR3 has 17 residues. Per germline, CDR1 SGHAT and CDR2 FQNNGV. Deletions cut 0 bases from V and 0 bases from J, with 12 bases between. The CDR3 DNA reads TGTGCCAGCAGCTTAGATCGCGGCAGGGGCTCTGGAAACACCATATATTTT. This codes for CASSLDRGRGSGNTIYF. The full variable domain, completed using reference TRBV11-2 and TRBJ1-3, is EAGVAQSPRYKIIEKRQSVAFWCNPISGHATLYWYQQILGQGPKLLIQFQNNGVVDDSQLPKDRFSAERLKGVDSTLKIQPAKLEDSAVYLCASSLDRGRGSGNTIYFGEGSWLTVV.